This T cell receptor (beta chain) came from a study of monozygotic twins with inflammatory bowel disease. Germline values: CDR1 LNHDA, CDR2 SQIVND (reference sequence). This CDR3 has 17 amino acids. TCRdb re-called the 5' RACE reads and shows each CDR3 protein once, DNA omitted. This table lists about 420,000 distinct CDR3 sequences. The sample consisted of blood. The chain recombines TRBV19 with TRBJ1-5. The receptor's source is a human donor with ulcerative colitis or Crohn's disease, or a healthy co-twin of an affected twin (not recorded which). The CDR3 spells CASSINSLGYSNQPQHF.